This record concerns one TCR beta chain sequence. The data were obtained in a study of T cell repertoires in cytomegalovirus infection. Study-level information: From public TCR beta signatures came an indication of both CMV infection and matching HLA type.

TCRdb itself ran the reads through MiXCR, one entry per CDR3 protein. The table records under 800,000 distinct CDR3 sequences, approximately 24% of them present only once. Germline CDR1 is LNHNV and CDR2 is YYDKDF (reference sequence). V was clipped by 6 bases and J by 3 bases; unmatched bases: 8. This CDR3 is 16 amino acids long. The receptor was derived from a human donor in good health (CMV status not recorded). Some clones in this sample may be carry-over from other donors' samples. This chain joins TRBV15 and TRBJ2-2, with 9 bases aligning to TRBD1. Sequencing input: CD8+ T cells from PBMCs. The CDR3 spells CATRDTGGGDTGELFF. For the CDR3, the DNA is TGTGCCACCAGGGACACAGGGGGCGGAGACACCGGGGAGCTGTTTTTT.